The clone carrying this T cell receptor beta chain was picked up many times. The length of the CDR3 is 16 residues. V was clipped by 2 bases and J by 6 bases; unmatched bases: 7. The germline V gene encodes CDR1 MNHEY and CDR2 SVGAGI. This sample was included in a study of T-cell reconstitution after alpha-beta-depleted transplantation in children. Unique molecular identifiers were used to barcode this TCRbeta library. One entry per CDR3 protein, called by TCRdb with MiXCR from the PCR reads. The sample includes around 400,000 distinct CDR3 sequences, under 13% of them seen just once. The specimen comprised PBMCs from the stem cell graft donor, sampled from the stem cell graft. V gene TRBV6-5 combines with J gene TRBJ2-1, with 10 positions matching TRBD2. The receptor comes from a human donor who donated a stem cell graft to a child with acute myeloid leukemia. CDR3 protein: CASSYGAGGPSNEQFF. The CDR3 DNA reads TGTGCCAGCAGTTACGGAGCGGGGGGGCCAAGCAATGAGCAGTTCTTC.